These 2 T cell receptor beta chains were sequenced from one sample in a study of T cell changes during pregnancy in multiple sclerosis. Measured with immunoSEQ multiplex PCR; TCRdb has only the in-frame clones, and not every one. The sample includes about 47,000 clones, 80% to 90% of them seen just once. The sample was CD8+ T cells from peripheral blood mononuclear cells, taken in the second trimester of pregnancy. The origin of the receptors is a female donor with multiple sclerosis, enrolled in a pregnancy study.

J is TRBJ2-5 and V is TRBV5-1, with TRBD1 matching over 10 bases. The V gene end was trimmed by 0 bases and the J gene end by 5 bases; junction bases not matched to a gene: 10. Germline V gives CDR1 SGHRS, CDR2 YFSETQ. The CDR3 loop spans 17 amino acids. DNA for the CDR3: TGCGCCAGCAGCTTGGATCCGGGACAGGGGAGGGTTGAGACCCAGTACTTC. Amino acid sequence: CASSLDPGQGRVETQYF.

The chain recombines TRBV6-5 with TRBJ2-1; TRBD2 agrees at 13 bases. Germline-derived CDR1 and CDR2 are MNHEY and SVGAGI. Trimming took 0 bases from V and 9 from J; bases not matched to a gene: 5. This CDR3 is built from 16 residues. In nucleotides, the CDR3 is TGTGCCAGCAGTTACTCCGGACTAGCGGGGGAAGGTGAGCAGTTCTTC. Residues: CASSYSGLAGEGEQFF.